The entry that follows covers one TCR beta chain sequence. Its antigen is unknown. No clone much larger than this one lies a single base away; base qualities are absent. The data were obtained in a study of beta chain features in type 1 diabetes listed by TCRdb under 2018. About the investigation overall: Patients and healthy donors did not differ in mean age, gender distribution, total cell number or subset yield. Naive and central memory subsets were obtained from all 30 or so donors, but regulatory and stem cell-like memory subsets were isolated from only 8 patients and roughly eight healthy donors. A total of 107,917,701 sorted cells were examined across all samples, and RNA yield correlated strongly with the number of cells per subset. In the study, TCRB repertoires of sorted circulating CD4+ T cell subsets from recently diagnosed type 1 diabetes patients were compared with those of matched healthy donors. Study-wide findings and limitations: PCR might favor shorter templates, but patient and control samples were amplified and corrected together, so any skew would affect both groups equally. Naive, central memory and regulatory TCRB repertoires appeared to be more similar among patients than among healthy donors. In all four CD4+ subsets, TCRB CDR3 length was moderately but significantly shorter in type 1 diabetes patients. Because the HLA sub-analyses included only small numbers of individuals, any influence of HLA type on TCRB rearrangement was left unresolved. At VDJ recombination sites, type 1 diabetes patients had fewer insertions and more deleted nucleotides, which implies abnormalities in thymic rearrangement. Because cDNA rather than genomic DNA was sequenced, highly expressing activated cells could have been over-represented, although no difference in activation and CD3 levels was found between groups.

Each donor gave one peripheral blood draw, averaging around 0.11 L, which was collected into heparinised tubes. Naive, central memory, regulatory and stem cell-like memory CD4+ T cells were sorted on a BD FACSAria II using a panel including CD45RO, CCR7, CD25, CD127, CD95 and CD27. A purity above 95% was achieved for all sorted populations. PBMCs were isolated right away by Lymphoprep density gradient centrifugation and were stained directly, without culture. Samples were stained and sorted in pairs, with one healthy donor and one patient per experiment, so that batch effects were minimized. CDR1 and CDR2 were assigned from the germline V gene (reference sequence) as GTSNPN and SVGIG. Taken from cysteine to phenylalanine, the CDR3 has 14 residues. The sequence is cut down to CDR3 DNA, 42 bases in frame from base 1. V has 3 bases trimmed and J has 4 bases trimmed; junction bases matching no gene number 3.

The entire isolated RNA was reverse transcribed using the High Capacity cDNA Reverse Transcription Kit, and thus expressed TCRB transcripts were sequenced. Stem cell-like memory T cell samples underwent survey-depth immunoSEQ sequencing, averaging approximately 920,000 total reads per sample. After sorted cells were lysed in RLT buffer, RNA was extracted with DNase-treated RNeasy Micro or Mini kits, with the choice depending on cell number. To prevent cross-contamination, every cell subset was processed on its own, while patient and healthy donor samples were processed together. Using the immunoSEQ multiplex PCR, TCRB sequences were amplified from cDNA into 87-bp fragments spanning the CDR3 region. Sequencing of the amplicons was done on the Illumina HiSeq platform. The original methods were these. PCR bias was computationally corrected using synthetic template baselines, reads within Hamming distance 2 were collapsed, and singletons that could not be merged were discarded. Reads were aligned to IMGT to assign V, D and J genes, CDR3 length, and insertions or deletions at six rearrangement sites. Clonotype counts were normalized to sorted cell number within each subset before computing true diversity and Gini coefficients with the tcR R package. The overlap coefficient, calculated on TCRB nucleotide sequences, was used to quantify repertoire sharing. What TCRdb holds here is the immuneACCESS table cut down to in-frame rearrangements. Part of the clones is not present; checked against another copy, under half of the missing clones reflect an unresolved V gene, and the others are unexplained. For V, J and clone size, that table is used; D and trimming come from the DNA. Here the sample has 90,000 to 110,000 clones; 40% occur a single time. Of the sample, 0.065% falls within the top ten clones.

The clonotype was recovered from a woman aged 18-30 years in good health. The sequence joins TRBV30 to TRBJ2-1; 10 nucleotides in the junction match TRBD1. Input material: stem cell memory CD4+ T cells from blood. The cell subset or site label, as the study defines it: stem cell-like memory CD4+ T cells. In nucleotide form, the sequence is TGTGCCTGGAGCGACAGGGGGCCTTACAATGAGCAGTTCTTC. Protein translation: CAWSDRGPYNEQFF.